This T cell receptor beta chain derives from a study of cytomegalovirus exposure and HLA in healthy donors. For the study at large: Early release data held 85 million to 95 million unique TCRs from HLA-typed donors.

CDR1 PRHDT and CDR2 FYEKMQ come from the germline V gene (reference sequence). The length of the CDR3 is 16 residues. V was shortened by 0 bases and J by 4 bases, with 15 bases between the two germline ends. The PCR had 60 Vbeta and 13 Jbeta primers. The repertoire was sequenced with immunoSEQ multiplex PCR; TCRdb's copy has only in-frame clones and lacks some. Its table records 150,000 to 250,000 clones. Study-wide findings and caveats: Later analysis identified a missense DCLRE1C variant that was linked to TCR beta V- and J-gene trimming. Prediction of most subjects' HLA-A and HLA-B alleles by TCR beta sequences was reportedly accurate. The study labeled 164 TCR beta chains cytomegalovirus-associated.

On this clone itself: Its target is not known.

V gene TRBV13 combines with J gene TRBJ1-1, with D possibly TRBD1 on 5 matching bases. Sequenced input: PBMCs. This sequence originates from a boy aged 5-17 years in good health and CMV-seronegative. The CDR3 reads CASSLGPSRGFTEAFF. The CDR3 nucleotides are TGTGCCAGCAGCTTAGGCCCCTCCCGGGGGTTCACTGAAGCTTTCTTT. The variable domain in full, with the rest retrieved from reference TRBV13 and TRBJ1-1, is AAGVIQSPRHLIKEKRETATLKCYPIPRHDTVYWYQQGPGQDPQFLISFYEKMQSDKGSIPDRFSAQQFSDYHSELNMSSLELGDSALYFCASSLGPSRGFTEAFFGQGTRLTVV.